The sequence of this TCR beta chain was determined in a study of OX40 agonist ivuxolimab in advanced cancers. The CDR3 consists of 12 residues. Germline CDR1 is MDHEN and CDR2 is SYDVKM. V trimming: 5 bases; J trimming: 16 bases; junction bases outside the gene matches: 9. Study results and limitations: On average, a greater number of expanded clones characterised CD8+ T cells relative to CD4+.

TCRdb's copy holds only in-frame clones and misses some; the assay was immunoSEQ multiplex PCR. The sample carries under 40,000 clones, 80% recorded once. As for this clone: As yet, its antigen is unknown.

The source material was CD4+ or CD8+ T cells sorted from blood, sampled in a trial of the OX40 agonist ivuxolimab. The chain joins TRBV28 to TRBJ1-5; TRBD1 matches 9 bases. This sequence originates from an adult with an advanced solid tumor such as melanoma, head and neck, liver or kidney cancer. CDR3 nucleotide sequence: TGTGCCAGCAGTCTCCGGGACAGGGAAAAACATTTT. Translation gives CASSLRDREKHF.